Listed below are T cell receptor beta chains from one sample, sequenced in a study of T cells in localized non-small cell lung cancer. Clones were sequenced by immunoSEQ multiplex PCR, and TCRdb holds only the in-frame ones, with some missing. This table holds 50,000 to 60,000 clones, roughly 86% found once. This specimen consisted of PBMCs, obtained before any cancer treatment. These receptors came from a female donor with stage II lung adenocarcinoma. The conserved cysteine and the conserved F or W are not part of the CDR3 here.

TRBV19 ASSVSHRDRVLYEQY
TRBV5-1 ASSQNMQQNTEAF
TRBV18 ASSPPQRMNTEAF
TRBV9 ASRVGLANTEAF
TRBV5-4 ASSLGASSNEKLF
TRBV6-4 ASAASTEEQETQY
TRBV6-4 ASRGSTYNEQF
TRBV27 ASSFTLGGLNTEAF
TRBV5-8 ASSLTGDYGYT
TRBV6-5 ASTDSARYT
TRBV2 ASHPSGAAIRYGYT
TRBV9 ASSGWDIAPTDTQY
TRBV19 ASSIPPRQGGTGELF
TRBV5-8 ASSPGLAGGTDTQY
TRBV5-6 ASSLGDRLGYGYT
TRBV13 ASSPRAGSYNEQF
TRBV27 ASSLGRSSTEAF
TRBV6-1 ASSEAMKTQY
TRBV6-5 ASSSHSGSTDTQY
TRBV20-1 SAIQGPTIY
TRBV27 ASSSRLAGGQETQY
TRBV19 ASSIMFTANYGYT
TRBV27 ASSSTGYPYEQY
TRBV2 ARAGGPGTDTQY
TRBV6-9 ATAPEGGYGYT
TRBV9 ASSSTEYQETQY
TRBV5-1 ASSLLGVGQAF
TRBV5-4 ASSLRRGGEKSSEQY
TRBV6-1 ASSEDQGRQPQH